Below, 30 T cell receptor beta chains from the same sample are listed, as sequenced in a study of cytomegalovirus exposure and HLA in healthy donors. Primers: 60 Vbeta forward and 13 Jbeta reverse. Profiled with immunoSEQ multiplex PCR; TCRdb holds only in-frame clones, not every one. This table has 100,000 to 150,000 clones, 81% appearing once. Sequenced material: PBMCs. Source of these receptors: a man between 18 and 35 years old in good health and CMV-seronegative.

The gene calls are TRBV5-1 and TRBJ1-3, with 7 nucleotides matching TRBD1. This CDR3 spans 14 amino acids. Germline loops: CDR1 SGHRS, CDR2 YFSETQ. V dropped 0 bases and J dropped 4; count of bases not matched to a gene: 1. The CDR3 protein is CASSLETGGNTIYF. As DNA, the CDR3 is TGCGCCAGCAGCTTGGAGACAGGGGGAAACACCATATATTTT.

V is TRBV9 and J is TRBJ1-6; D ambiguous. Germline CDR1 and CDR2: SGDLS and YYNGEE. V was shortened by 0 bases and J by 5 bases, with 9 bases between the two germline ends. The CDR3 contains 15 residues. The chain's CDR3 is CASSVGIDNNSPLHF. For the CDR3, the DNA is TGTGCCAGCAGCGTAGGTATAGATAATAATTCACCCCTCCACTTT. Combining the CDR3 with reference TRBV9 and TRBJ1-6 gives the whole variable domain DSGVTQTPKHLITATGQRVTLRCSPRSGDLSVYWYQQSLDQGLQFLIQYYNGEERAKGNILERFSAQQFPDLHSELNLSSLELGDSALYFCASSVGIDNNSPLHFGNGTRLTVT.

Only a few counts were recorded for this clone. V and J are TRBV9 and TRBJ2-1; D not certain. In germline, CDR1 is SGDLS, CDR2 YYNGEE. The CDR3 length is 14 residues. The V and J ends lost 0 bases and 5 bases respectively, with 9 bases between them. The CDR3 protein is CASSVEVAHNEQFF. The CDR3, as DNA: TGTGCCAGCAGCGTAGAGGTAGCCCACAATGAGCAGTTCTTC.

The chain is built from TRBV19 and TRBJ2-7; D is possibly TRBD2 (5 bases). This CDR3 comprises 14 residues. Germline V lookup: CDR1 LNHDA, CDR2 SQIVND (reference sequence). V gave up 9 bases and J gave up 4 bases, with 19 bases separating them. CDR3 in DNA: TGTGCCAGCGCGGGCCTCGGCGAGGTGTACGAGCAGTACTTC. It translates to CASAGLGEVYEQYF.

The CDR3 spells CASGLSGYGYTF. Here the CDR3 DNA reads TGTGCCAGCGGCCTCTCGGGCTATGGCTACACCTTC. The V call is TRBV9, the J call TRBJ1-2; no firm D call. CDR3 size: 12 residues. Trimming cost V 7 bases and J 4 bases, with 11 bases left between them. CDR1 is SGDLS and CDR2 is YYNGEE in the germline V gene.

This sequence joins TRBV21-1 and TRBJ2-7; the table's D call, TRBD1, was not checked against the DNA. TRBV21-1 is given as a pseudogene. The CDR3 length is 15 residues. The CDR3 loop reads CASSAQGPSSYEQYF. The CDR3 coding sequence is TGTGCCAGCAGCGCACAGGGTCCCTCCTCCTACGAGCAGTACTTC.

CDR3 region: CASSLQGAYGYTF. CDR3 DNA: TGTGCCAGCAGTTTACAGGGTGCCTATGGCTACACCTTC. The chain combines TRBV28 with TRBJ1-2, with a weak D call TRBD1 (5 bases). The CDR3 loop spans 13 amino acids. Germline CDR1 and CDR2: MDHEN and SYDVKM. The V gene lost 2 bases and the J gene lost 4 bases, with 8 bases spanning the gap.

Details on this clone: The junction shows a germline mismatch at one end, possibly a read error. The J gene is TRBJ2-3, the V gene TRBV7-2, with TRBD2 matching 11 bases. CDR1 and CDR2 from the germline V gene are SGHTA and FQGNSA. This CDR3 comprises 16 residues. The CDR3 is CASSVAGGLGTDTQYF. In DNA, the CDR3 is TGTGCCAGCAGCGTAGCGGGGGGGCTTGGAACAGATACGCAGTATTTT.

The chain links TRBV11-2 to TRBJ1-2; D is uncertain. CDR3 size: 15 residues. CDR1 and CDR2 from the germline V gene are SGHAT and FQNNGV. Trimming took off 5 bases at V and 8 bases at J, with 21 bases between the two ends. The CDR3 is CASSVREGFGEGYTF. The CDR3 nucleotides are TGTGCCAGCAGCGTAAGGGAGGGCTTCGGGGAAGGCTACACCTTC.

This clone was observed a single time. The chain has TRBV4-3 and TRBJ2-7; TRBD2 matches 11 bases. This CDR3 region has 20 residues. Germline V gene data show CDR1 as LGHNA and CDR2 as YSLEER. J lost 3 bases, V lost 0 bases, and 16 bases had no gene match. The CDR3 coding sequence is TGCGCCAGCAGCCAAGATTTGTCTCAAGGAGCGGGACTAGCGGACTACGAGCAGTACTTC. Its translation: CASSQDLSQGAGLADYEQYF.

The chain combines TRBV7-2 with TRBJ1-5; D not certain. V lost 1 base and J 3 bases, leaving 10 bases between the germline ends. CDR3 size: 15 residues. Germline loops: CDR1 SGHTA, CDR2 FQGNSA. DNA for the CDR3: TGTGCCAGCAGCTTAGTTTGGGCAGCCAATCAGCCCCAGCATTTT. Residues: CASSLVWAANQPQHF. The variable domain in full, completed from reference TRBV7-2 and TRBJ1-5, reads GAGVSQSPSNKVTEKGKDVELRCDPISGHTALYWYRQSLGQGLEFLIYFQGNSAPDKSGLPSDRFSAERTGGSVSTLTIQRTQQEDSAVYLCASSLVWAANQPQHFGDGTRLSIL.

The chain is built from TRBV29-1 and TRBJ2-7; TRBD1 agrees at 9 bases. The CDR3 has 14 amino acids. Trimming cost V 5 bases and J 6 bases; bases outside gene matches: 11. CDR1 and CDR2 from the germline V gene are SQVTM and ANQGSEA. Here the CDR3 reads CSVKGTGISSEQYF. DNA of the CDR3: TGCAGCGTTAAAGGGACAGGGATTTCGAGCGAGCAGTACTTC.

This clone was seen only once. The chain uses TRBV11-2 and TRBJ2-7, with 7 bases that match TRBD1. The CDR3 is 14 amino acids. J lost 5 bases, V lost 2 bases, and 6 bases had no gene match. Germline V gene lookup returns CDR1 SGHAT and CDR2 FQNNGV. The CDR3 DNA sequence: TGTGCCAGCAGCTTAAGAGGGGGCATCCACGAGCAGTACTTC. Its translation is CASSLRGGIHEQYF.

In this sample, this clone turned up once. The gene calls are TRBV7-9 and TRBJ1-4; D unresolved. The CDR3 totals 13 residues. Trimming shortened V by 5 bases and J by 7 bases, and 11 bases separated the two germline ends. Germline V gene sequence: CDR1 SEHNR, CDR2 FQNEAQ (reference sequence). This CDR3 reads CASSHRRVEKLFF. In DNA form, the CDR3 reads TGTGCCAGCAGCCACCGACGGGTTGAAAAACTGTTTTTT.

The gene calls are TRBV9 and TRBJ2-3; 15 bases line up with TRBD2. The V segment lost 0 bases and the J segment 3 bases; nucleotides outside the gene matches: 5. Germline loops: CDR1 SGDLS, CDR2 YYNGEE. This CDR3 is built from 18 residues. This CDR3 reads CASSVGGLAGGTTDTQYF. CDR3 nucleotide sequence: TGTGCCAGCAGCGTAGGGGGACTAGCGGGGGGCACAACAGATACGCAGTATTTT.

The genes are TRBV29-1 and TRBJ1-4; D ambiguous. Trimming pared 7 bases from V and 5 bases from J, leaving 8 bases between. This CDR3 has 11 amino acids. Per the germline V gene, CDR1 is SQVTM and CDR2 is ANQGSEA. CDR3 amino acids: CSGYRNEKLFF. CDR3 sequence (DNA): TGCAGCGGTTACAGAAATGAAAAACTGTTTTTT.

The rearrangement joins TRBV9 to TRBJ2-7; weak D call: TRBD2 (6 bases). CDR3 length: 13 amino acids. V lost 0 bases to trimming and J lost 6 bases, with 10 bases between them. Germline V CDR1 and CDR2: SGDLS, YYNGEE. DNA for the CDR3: TGTGCCAGCAGCGTAGGCGGGGATAGCGAGCAGTACTTC. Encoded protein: CASSVGGDSEQYF.

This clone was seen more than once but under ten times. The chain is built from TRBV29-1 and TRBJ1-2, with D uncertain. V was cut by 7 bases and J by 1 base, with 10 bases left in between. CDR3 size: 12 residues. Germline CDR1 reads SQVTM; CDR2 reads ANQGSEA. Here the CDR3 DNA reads TGCAGCGGAGAAGACCTTAACTATGGCTACACCTTC. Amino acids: CSGEDLNYGYTF.

CDR3 region: CASSLAGGRYNEQFF. In nucleotides, the CDR3 is TGTGCCAGCAGCTTGGCTGGGGGCAGGTACAATGAGCAGTTCTTC. The genes are TRBV5-4 and TRBJ2-1; D might be TRBD1 (6 bases). Trimming cost V 0 bases and J 4 bases, with 11 bases left between them. The CDR3 consists of 15 residues. From germline, CDR1 is SGHNT and CDR2 YYREEE (reference sequence). Drawing the rest from reference TRBV5-4 and TRBJ2-1, the complete variable domain is ETGVTQSPTHLIKTRGQQVTLRCSSQSGHNTVSWYQQALGQGPQFIFQYYREEENGRGNFPPRFSGLQFPNYSSELNVNALELDDSALYLCASSLAGGRYNEQFFGPGTRLTVL.

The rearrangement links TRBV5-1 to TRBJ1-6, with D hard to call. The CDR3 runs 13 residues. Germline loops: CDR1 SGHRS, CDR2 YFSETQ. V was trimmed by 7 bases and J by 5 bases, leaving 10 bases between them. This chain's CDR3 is CASGNSHNSPLHF. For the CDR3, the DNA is TGCGCCAGCGGTAACAGCCATAATTCACCCCTCCACTTT.

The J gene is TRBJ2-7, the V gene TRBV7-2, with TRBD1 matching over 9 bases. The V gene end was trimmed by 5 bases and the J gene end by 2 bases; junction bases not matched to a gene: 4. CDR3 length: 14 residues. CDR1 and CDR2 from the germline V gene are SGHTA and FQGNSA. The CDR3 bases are TGTGCCAGCAGCGCGGGACAGGGCCCCTACGAGCAGTACTTC. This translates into CASSAGQGPYEQYF.

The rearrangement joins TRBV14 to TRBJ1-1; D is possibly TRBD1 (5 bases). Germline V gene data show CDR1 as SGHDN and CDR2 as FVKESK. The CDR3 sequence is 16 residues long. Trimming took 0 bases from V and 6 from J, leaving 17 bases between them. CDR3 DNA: TGTGCCAGCAGCCAAGATGCAGGGAGGTTTTATTCTGAAGCTTTCTTT. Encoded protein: CASSQDAGRFYSEAFF.

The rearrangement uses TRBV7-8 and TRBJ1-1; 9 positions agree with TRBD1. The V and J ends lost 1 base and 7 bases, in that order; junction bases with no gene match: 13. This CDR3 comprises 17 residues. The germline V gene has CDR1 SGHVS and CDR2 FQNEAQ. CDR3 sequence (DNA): TGTGCCAGCAGCTTAGGGAGAACCGGGACAGGGCTTAATGAAGCTTTCTTT. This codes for CASSLGRTGTGLNEAFF.

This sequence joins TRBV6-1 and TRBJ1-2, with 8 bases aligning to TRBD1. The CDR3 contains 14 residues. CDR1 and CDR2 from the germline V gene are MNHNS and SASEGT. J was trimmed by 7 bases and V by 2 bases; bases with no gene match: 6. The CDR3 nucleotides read TGTGCCAGCAGTGAACTAGACAGGGGCCGTGGCTACACCTTC. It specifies CASSELDRGRGYTF.

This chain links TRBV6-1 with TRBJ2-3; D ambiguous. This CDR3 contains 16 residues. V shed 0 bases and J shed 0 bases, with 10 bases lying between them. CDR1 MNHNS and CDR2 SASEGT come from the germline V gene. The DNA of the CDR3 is TGTGCCAGCAGTGAAGCGGTCTACTACAGCACAGATACGCAGTATTTT. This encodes CASSEAVYYSTDTQYF.

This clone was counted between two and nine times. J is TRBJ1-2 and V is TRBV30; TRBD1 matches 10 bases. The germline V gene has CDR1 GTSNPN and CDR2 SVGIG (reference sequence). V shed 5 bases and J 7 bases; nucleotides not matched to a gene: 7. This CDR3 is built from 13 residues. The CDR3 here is CAWDERQGAGYTF. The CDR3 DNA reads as TGTGCCTGGGACGAAAGACAGGGGGCTGGCTACACCTTC.

CDR3 coding DNA: TGTGCCAGCAGCGCCGGCTCATGGGAGCCCTCTGCCGGGAGGACCATATATTTT. Translation gives CASSAGSWEPSAGRTIYF. This chain connects TRBV9 to TRBJ1-3; D is undetermined. There are 18 residues in the CDR3. Trimming left V 3 bases short and J 10 bases short, with 29 bases between. CDR1 and CDR2 (germline): SGDLS, YYNGEE.

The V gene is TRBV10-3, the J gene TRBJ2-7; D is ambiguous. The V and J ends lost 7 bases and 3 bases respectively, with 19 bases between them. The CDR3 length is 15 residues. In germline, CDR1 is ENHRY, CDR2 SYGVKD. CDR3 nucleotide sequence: TGTGCCATCAATAGTGCTAGGCTAGTTGACTACGAGCAGTACTTC. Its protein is CAINSARLVDYEQYF.

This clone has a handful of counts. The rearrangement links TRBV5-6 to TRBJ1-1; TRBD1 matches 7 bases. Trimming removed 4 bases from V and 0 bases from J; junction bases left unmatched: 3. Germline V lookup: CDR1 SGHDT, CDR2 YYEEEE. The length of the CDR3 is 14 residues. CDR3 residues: CASSGDRVNTEAFF. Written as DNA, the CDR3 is TGTGCCAGCAGCGGGGACAGAGTGAACACTGAAGCTTTCTTT.

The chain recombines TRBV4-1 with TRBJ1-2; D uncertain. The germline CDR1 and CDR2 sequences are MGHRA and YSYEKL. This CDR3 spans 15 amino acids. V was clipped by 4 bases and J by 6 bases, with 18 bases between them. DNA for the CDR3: TGCGCCAGCAGCCCCGGTTTATCTGGAGTGGATGGCTACACCTTC. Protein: CASSPGLSGVDGYTF.